This record looks at one T cell receptor beta chain sequence and its context. This entry belongs to a study of blood T cells in healthy people across ages. Using a J-beta primer mix together with a sample-barcoded 5' primer, a second PCR was run for roughly 7 to 11 cycles. TCRdb fed the 5' RACE reads into MiXCR, producing one record per CDR3 protein. The sample lists hundreds of thousands of distinct CDR3 sequences; about 62% were seen once. Sample: blood. This receptor was taken from a man aged 25 to 40 in good health.

CDR3 bases: TGTGCCTGGCGCGCTAGCGGGACCACAGATACGCAGTATTTT. Amino acid sequence: CAWRASGTTDTQYF. V and J are TRBV2 and TRBJ2-3; TRBD2 matches at 9 bases. V was pared by 11 bases and J by 2 bases, with 8 bases of the junction left unmatched. Germline assignment: CDR1 SNHLY and CDR2 FYNNEI. The CDR3 sequence is 14 residues long.